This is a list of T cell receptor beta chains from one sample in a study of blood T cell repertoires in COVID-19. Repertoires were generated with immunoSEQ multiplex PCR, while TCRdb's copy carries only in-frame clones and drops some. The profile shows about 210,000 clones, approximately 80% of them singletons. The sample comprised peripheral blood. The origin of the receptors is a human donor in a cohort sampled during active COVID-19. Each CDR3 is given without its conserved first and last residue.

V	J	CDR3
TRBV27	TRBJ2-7	ASSPPQTGPRSYEQY
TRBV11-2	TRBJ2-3	ASSPGVAGGADTQY
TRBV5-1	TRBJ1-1	ASRRDRETEAF
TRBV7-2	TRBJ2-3	ASSPPTSGDTQY
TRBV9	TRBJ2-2	ASSATPEGRGGAGELF
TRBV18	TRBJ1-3	ASSLTDSSGNTIY
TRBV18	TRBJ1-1	ASSRGQGVNTEAF
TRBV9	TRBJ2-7	ASSVGEGRYEQY
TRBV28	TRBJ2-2	ASGEDRDGGELF
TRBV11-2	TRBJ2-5	ASSFNTRGQETQY
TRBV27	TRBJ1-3	ASSPRTISGNTIY
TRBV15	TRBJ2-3	ATSKTGGGTDTQY
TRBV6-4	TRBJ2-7	ASSLGTVRYEQY
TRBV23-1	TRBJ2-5	ASRLSWETQY
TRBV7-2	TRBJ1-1	ASTPYAVATEAF
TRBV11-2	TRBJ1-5	ASSLDAGSNQPQH
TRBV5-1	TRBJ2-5	ASSLGAGVAYETQY
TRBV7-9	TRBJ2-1	ASSLTGVSYNEQF
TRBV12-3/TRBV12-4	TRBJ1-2	ASSSGGARKIT
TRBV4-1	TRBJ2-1	ASSQDSQGARGEQF
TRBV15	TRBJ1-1	ATSIIGMNTEAF
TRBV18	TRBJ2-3	ASSPSGGRRTDTQY
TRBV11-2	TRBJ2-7	ASSFDPREGYEQY
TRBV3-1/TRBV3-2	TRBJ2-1	ASSQDGGRVWDEQF
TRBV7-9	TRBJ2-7	ASSSSGGYEQY
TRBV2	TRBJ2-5	ASSPREVYQETQY
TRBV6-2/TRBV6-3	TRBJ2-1	ASSRTRNEQF
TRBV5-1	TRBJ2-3	ASSSGGTNTDTQY
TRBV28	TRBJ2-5	ASSGGAKLGIEETQY
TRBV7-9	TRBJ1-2	ASSSLGQALGGYT
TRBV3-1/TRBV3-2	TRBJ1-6	ASSQGDPEGWNSPLH